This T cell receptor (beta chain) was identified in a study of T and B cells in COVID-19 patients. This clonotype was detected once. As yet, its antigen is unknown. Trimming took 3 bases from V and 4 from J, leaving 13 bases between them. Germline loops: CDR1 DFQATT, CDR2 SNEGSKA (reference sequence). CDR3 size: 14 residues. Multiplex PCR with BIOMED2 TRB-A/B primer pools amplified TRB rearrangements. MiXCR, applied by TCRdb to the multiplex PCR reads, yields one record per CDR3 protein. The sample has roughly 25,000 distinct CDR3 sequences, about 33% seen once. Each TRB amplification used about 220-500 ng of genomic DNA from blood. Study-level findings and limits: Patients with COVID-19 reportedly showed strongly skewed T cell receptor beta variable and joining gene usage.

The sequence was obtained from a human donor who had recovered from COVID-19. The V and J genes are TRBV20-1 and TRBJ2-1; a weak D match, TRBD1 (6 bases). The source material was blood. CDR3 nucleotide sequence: TGCAGTGCTAGCCAGGGGCTTGGGTACAATGAGCAGTTCTTC. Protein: CSASQGLGYNEQFF.